This T cell receptor beta chain derives from a study of tumor-infiltrating lymphocytes in primary liver carcinoma. The CDR3 loop spans 16 amino acids. CDR1 is SGHTS, CDR2 YDEGEE, per germline. From unsorted bulk tissue weighing roughly 17-32 mg, DNA and RNA were co-extracted. Surgical resection served as treatment for the primary liver carcinoma of these patients. On this clonotype itself: A much larger clone differs by one base, so this may be a read error.

Starting material of roughly 550 ng total RNA yielded TCR beta cDNA via a constant-region primer. Each TCR beta library was derived from three nested multiplex PCR rounds that employed slightly modified ARM-PCR. TRBV1-TRBV30 forward primers and a C-beta reverse primer were used in the first two PCR rounds, which each ran for approximately 11 cycles. TCRdb re-called the multiplex PCR reads through MiXCR, storing one row per CDR3 protein. This sample has over 75,000 distinct CDR3 sequences, with around 70% found just once. The chain joins TRBV5-8 to TRBJ2-3, with TRBD1 identical over 7 bases. The source is a man aged 35 to 55 with primary liver carcinoma and hepatitis B virus infection. The source material was tumor-adjacent normal liver tissue. DNA for the CDR3: TGTGCCGGCAGCCCTGGGACAGTAACATACACAGATACGCAGTATTTT. It yields the protein CAGSPGTVTYTDTQYF. The full variable domain, completed using reference TRBV5-8 and TRBJ2-3, is EAGVTQSPTHLIKTRGQQATLRCSPISGHTSVYWYQQALGLGLQFLLWYDEGEERNRGNFPPRFSGRQFPNYSSELNVNALELEDSALYLCAGSPGTVTYTDTQYFGPGTRLTVL.